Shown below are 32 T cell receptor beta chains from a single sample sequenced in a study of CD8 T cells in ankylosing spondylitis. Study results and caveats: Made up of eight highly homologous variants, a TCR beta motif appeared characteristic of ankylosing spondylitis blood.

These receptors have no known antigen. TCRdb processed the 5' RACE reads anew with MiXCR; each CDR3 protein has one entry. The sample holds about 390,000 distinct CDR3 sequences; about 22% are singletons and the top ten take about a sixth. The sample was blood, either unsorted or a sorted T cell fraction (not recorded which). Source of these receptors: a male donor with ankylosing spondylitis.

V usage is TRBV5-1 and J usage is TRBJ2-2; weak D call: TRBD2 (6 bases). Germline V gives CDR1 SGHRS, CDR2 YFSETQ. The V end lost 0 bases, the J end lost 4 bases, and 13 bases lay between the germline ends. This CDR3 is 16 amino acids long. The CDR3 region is CASSLVAGRGTGELFF. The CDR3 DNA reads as TGCGCCAGCAGCTTGGTGGCAGGGCGGGGCACCGGGGAGCTGTTTTTT.

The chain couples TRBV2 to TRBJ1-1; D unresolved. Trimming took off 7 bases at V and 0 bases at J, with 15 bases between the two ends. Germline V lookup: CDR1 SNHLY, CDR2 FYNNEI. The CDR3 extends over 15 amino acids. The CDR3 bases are TGTGCCAGCAAAACCCAGAGCGGGGTGAACACTGAAGCTTTCTTT. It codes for CASKTQSGVNTEAFF. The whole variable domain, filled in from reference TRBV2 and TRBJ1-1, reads EPEVTQTPSHQVTQMGQEVILRCVPISNHLYFYWYRQILGQKVEFLVSFYNNEISEKSEIFDDQFSVERPDGSNFTLKIRSTKLEDSAMYFCASKTQSGVNTEAFFGQGTRLTVV.

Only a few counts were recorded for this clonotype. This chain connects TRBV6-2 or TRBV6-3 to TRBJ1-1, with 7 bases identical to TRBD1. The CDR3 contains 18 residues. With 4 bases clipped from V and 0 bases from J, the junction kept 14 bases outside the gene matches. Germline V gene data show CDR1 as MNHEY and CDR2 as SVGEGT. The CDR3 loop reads CASSSLLRDRSMNTEAFF. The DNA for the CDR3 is TGTGCCAGCAGTTCCCTTCTCCGGGACAGATCCATGAACACTGAAGCTTTCTTT.

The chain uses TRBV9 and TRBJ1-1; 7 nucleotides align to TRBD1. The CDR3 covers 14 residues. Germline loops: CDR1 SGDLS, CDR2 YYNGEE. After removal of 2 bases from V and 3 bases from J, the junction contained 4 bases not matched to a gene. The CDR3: CASSVSGQYTEAFF. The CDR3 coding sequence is TGTGCCAGCAGCGTCTCGGGACAGTACACTGAAGCTTTCTTT.

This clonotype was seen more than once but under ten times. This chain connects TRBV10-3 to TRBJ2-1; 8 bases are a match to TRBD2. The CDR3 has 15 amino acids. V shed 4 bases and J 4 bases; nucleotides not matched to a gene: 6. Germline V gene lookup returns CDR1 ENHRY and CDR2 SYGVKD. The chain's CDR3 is CAISVAQRGYNEQFF. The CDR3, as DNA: TGTGCCATCAGTGTAGCCCAGCGGGGGTACAATGAGCAGTTCTTC.

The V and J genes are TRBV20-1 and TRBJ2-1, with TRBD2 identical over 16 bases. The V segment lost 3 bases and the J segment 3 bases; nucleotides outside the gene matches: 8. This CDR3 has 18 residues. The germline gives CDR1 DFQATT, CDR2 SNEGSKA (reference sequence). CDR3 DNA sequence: TGCAGTGCTAGCAGTCCGGGACTAGCGGGAGGGGGCTACAATGAGCAGTTCTTC. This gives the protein CSASSPGLAGGGYNEQFF.

CDR3 DNA sequence: TGTGCCAGCAGACGGACTAGTGACAATGAGCAGTTCTTC. It is translated as CASRRTSDNEQFF. The chain combines TRBV7-2 with TRBJ2-1, with TRBD2 matching 7 bases. The CDR3 loop spans 13 amino acids. Per the germline V gene, CDR1 is SGHTA and CDR2 is FQGNSA. Trimming took 6 bases from V and 5 from J; bases not matched to a gene: 4.

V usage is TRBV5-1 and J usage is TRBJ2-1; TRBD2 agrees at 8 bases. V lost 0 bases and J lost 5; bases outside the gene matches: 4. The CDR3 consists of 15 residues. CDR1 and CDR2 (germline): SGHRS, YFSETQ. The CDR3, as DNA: TGCGCCAGCAGCTTGGGGGCTAGCGGGCACAATGAGCAGTTCTTC. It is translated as CASSLGASGHNEQFF.

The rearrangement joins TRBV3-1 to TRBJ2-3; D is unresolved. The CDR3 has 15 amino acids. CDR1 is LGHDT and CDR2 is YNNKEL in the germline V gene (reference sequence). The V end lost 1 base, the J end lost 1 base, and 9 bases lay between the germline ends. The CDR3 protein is CASSQAGIRTDTQYF. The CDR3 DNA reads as TGTGCCAGCAGCCAAGCTGGGATTCGCACAGATACGCAGTATTTT.

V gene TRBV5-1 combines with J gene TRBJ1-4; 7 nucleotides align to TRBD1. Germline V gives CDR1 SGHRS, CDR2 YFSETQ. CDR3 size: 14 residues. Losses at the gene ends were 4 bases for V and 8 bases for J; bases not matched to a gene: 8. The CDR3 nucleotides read TGCGCCAGCAGCCAACAGGGGTTGGGGGAAAAACTGTTTTTT. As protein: CASSQQGLGEKLFF.

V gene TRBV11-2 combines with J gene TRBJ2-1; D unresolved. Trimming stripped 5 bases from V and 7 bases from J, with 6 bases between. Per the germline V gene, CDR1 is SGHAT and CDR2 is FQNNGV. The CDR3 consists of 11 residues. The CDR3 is CASSPGNEQFF. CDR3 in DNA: TGTGCCAGCAGCCCGGGTAATGAGCAGTTCTTC. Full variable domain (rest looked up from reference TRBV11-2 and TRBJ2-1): EAGVAQSPRYKIIEKRQSVAFWCNPISGHATLYWYQQILGQGPKLLIQFQNNGVVDDSQLPKDRFSAERLKGVDSTLKIQPAKLEDSAVYLCASSPGNEQFFGPGTRLTVL.

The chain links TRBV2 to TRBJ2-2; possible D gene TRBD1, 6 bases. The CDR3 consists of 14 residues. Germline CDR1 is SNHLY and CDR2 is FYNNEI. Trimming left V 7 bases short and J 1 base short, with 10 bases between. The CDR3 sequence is CASTRTVNTGELFF. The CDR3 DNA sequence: TGTGCCAGCACGCGGACAGTGAACACCGGGGAGCTGTTTTTT. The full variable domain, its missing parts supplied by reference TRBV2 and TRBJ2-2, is EPEVTQTPSHQVTQMGQEVILRCVPISNHLYFYWYRQILGQKVEFLVSFYNNEISEKSEIFDDQFSVERPDGSNFTLKIRSTKLEDSAMYFCASTRTVNTGELFFGEGSRLTVL.

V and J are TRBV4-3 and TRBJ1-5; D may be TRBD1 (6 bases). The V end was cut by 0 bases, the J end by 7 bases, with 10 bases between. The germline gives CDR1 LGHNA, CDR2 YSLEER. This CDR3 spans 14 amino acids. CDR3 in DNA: TGCGCCAGCAGCCAAGAATACAGGGCGCAGCCCCAGCATTTT. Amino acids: CASSQEYRAQPQHF.

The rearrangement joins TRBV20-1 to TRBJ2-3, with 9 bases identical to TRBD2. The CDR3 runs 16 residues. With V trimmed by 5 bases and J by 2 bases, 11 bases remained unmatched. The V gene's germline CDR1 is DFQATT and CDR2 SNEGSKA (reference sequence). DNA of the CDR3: TGCAGTGCTCCGCCGGGTAGCGGGAGCCTCACAGATACGCAGTATTTT. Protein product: CSAPPGSGSLTDTQYF.

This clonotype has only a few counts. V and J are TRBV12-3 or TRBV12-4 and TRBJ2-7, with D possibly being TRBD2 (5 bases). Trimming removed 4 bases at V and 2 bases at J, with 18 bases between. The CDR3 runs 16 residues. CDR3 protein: CASSSQRTGPPYEQYF. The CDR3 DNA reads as TGTGCCAGCAGTTCCCAGCGGACCGGGCCCCCCTACGAGCAGTACTTC.

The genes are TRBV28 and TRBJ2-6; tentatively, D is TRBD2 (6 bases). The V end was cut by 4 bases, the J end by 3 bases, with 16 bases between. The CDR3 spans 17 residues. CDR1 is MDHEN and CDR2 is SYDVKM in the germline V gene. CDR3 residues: CASSSALAGRGANVLTF. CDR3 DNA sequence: TGTGCCAGCAGTTCCGCATTGGCGGGGCGTGGGGCCAACGTCCTGACTTTC.

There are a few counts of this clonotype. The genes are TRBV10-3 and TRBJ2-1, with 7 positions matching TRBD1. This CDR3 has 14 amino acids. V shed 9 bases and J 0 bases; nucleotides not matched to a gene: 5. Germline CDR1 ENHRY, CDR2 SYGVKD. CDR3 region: CAIQTGSSYNEQFF. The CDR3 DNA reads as TGTGCCATTCAGACAGGGAGCTCCTACAATGAGCAGTTCTTC.

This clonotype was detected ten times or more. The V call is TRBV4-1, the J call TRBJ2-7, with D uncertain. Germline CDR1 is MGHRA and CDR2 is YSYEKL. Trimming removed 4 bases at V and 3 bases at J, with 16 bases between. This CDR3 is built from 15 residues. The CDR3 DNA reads TGCGCCAGCAGCCGTCTTGGCGGAAACATCTACGAGCAGTACTTC. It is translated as CASSRLGGNIYEQYF.

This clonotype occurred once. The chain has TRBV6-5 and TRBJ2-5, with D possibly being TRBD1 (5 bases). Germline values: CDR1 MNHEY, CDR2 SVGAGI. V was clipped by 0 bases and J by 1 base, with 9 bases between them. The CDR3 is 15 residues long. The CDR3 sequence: CASSYSVGRQETQYF. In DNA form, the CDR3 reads TGTGCCAGCAGTTACTCCGTGGGGCGCCAAGAGACCCAGTACTTC.

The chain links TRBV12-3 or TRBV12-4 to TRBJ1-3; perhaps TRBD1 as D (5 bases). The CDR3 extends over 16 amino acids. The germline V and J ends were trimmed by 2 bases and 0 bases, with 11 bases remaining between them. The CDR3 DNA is TGTGCCAGCAGTTTACAGGGATCTTCCTCTGGAAACACCATATATTTT. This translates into CASSLQGSSSGNTIYF.

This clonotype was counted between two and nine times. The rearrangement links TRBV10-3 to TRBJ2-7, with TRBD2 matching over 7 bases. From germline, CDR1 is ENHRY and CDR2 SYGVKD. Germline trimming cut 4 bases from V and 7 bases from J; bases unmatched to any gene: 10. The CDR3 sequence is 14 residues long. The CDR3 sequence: CAISAPAGDTEQYF. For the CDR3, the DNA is TGTGCCATCAGTGCCCCGGCGGGAGATACAGAGCAGTACTTC.

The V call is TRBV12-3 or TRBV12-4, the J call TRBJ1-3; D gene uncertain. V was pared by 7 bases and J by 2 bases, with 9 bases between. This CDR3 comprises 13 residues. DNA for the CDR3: TGTGCCAGCACTTACATTGCTGGAAACACCATATATTTT. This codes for CASTYIAGNTIYF.

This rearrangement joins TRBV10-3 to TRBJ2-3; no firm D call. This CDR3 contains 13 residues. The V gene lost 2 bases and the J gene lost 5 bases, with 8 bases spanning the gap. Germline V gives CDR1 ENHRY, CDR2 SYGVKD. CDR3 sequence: CAISEPVLDTQYF. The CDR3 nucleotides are TGTGCCATCAGTGAGCCCGTCCTAGATACGCAGTATTTT.

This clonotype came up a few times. CDR3 DNA: TGTGCCAGCACCCTCGCGGGACAGGGGCCTTCCTACGAGCAGTACTTC. Translated, it gives CASTLAGQGPSYEQYF. The chain is built from TRBV6-2 or TRBV6-3 and TRBJ2-7, with 10 bases fitting TRBD1. Per germline, CDR1 MNHEY and CDR2 SVGEGT. The CDR3 is made up of 16 amino acids. V was pared by 7 bases and J by 1 base, with 10 bases of the junction left unmatched.

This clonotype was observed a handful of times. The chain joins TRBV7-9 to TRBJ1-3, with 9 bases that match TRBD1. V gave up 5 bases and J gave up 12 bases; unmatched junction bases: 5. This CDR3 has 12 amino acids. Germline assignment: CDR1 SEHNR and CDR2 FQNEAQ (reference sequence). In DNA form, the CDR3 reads TGTGCCAGCAGCCTGGGACAGGGCAACATATATTTT. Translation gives CASSLGQGNIYF.

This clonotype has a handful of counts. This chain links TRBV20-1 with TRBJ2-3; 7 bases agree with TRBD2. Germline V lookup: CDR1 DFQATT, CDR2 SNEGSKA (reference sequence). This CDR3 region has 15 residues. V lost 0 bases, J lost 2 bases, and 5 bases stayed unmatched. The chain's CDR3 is CSARDGTTPTDTQYF. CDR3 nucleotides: TGCAGTGCTAGAGACGGGACTACGCCCACAGATACGCAGTATTTT.

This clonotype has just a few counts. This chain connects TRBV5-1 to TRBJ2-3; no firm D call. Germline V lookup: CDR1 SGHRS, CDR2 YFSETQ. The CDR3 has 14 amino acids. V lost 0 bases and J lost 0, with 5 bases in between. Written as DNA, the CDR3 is TGCGCCAGCAGCTTGGCTTCGAGCACAGATACGCAGTATTTT. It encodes CASSLASSTDTQYF.

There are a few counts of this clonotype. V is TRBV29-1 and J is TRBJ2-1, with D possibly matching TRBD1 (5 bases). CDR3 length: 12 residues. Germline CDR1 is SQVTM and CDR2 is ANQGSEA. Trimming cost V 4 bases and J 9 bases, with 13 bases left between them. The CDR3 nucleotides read TGCAGCGTTGCGCAGGTTCAGGGTGAGCAGTTCTTC. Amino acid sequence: CSVAQVQGEQFF.

The CDR3 sequence is CASSLRTSGAYEQYF. CDR3 DNA sequence: TGCGCCAGCAGCTTGCGGACTAGCGGAGCCTACGAGCAGTACTTC. This rearrangement joins TRBV5-1 to TRBJ2-7; 10 bases map to TRBD2. The CDR3 loop spans 15 amino acids. V shed 1 base, J shed 2 bases, and the junction held 3 bases outside the gene matches. From germline, CDR1 is SGHRS and CDR2 YFSETQ.

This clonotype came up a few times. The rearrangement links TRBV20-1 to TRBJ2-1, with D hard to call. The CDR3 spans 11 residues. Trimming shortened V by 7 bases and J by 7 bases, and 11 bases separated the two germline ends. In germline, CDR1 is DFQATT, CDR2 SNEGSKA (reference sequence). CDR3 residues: CSEIVQNEQFF. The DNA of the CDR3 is TGCAGTGAAATAGTCCAGAATGAGCAGTTCTTC.

The CDR3 coding sequence is TGCGCCAGCAGCCCCACAGGGGGCGACGGAAACACCATATATTTT. This codes for CASSPTGGDGNTIYF. The rearrangement links TRBV5-1 to TRBJ1-3, with 9 bases that match TRBD1. V shed 4 bases and J 4 bases; nucleotides not matched to a gene: 6. Germline V gene data show CDR1 as SGHRS and CDR2 as YFSETQ. This CDR3 spans 15 amino acids.

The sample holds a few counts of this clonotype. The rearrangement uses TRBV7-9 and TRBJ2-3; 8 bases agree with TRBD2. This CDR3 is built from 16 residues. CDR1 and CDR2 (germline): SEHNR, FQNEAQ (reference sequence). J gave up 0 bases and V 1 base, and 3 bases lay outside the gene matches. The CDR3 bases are TGTGCCAGCAGCTTAGATCTAGCGGGCAGCACAGATACGCAGTATTTT. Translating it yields CASSLDLAGSTDTQYF. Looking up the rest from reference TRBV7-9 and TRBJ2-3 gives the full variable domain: DTGVSQNPRHKITKRGQNVTFRCDPISEHNRLYWYRQTLGQGPEFLTYFQNEAQLEKSRLLSDRFSAERPKGSFSTLEIQRTEQGDSAMYLCASSLDLAGSTDTQYFGPGTRLTVL.